Presented here are 29 T cell receptor beta chains from one specimen sequenced in a study of technical replicates of blood from a few donors. TCRdb's table, derived via immunoSEQ multiplex PCR, lists solely in-frame clones and lacks some. The table shows about 84,000 clones, with roughly 98% occurring only once. The sequencing sample was made of T cells isolated from PBMCs. The source of these receptors is a human donor in good health.

This chain uses TRBV10-3 with TRBJ2-7; D perhaps matches TRBD1 (6 bases). This CDR3 comprises 15 residues. Germline-derived CDR1 and CDR2 are ENHRY and SYGVKD. V lost 6 bases and J 5 bases, leaving 20 bases between the germline ends. The chain's CDR3 is CAISAPGSGVHEQYF. CDR3 DNA: TGTGCCATCAGCGCCCCGGGATCAGGGGTCCACGAGCAGTACTTC.

V and J are TRBV19 and TRBJ2-5; 13 bases are a match to TRBD2. The CDR3 is made up of 16 amino acids. J gave up 1 base and V 6 bases, and 5 bases lay outside the gene matches. CDR1 and CDR2 (germline): LNHDA, SQIVND (reference sequence). The CDR3 sequence: CASRRLAGGLQETQYF. CDR3 coding DNA: TGTGCCAGTAGGAGACTAGCGGGGGGACTCCAAGAGACCCAGTACTTC.

The chain has TRBV28 and TRBJ2-1; D possibly corresponds to TRBD2 (5 bases). The germline V and J ends were trimmed by 4 bases and 5 bases, with 21 bases remaining between them. The CDR3 is made up of 17 amino acids. Germline V CDR1 and CDR2: MDHEN, SYDVKM. The CDR3 loop is CASSSRVARTWDNEQFF. In DNA form, the CDR3 reads TGTGCCAGCAGTTCCCGGGTAGCGCGAACCTGGGACAATGAGCAGTTCTTC.

J is TRBJ1-1 and V is TRBV19; 7 bases align to TRBD1. The CDR3 is 14 amino acids. CDR1 LNHDA and CDR2 SQIVND come from the germline V gene (reference sequence). J was trimmed by 6 bases and V by 3 bases; bases with no gene match: 7. CDR3 in amino acids: CASSILQGSAEAFF. Written as DNA, the CDR3 is TGTGCCAGTAGTATTCTACAGGGGTCCGCTGAAGCTTTCTTT.

This sequence joins TRBV19 and TRBJ1-1; unclear D gene. CDR1 LNHDA and CDR2 SQIVND come from the germline V gene (reference sequence). The CDR3 is 14 amino acids. V dropped 4 bases and J dropped 2 bases, with 11 bases sitting between them. In nucleotides, the CDR3 is TGTGCCAGTAGTAAAAAGGAGTTTAACACTGAAGCTTTCTTT. It encodes CASSKKEFNTEAFF.

The sample holds one count of this clone. This chain connects TRBV5-6 to TRBJ2-1, with D perhaps TRBD1 (5 bases). Germline CDR1 SGHDT, CDR2 YYEEEE. The V and J ends lost 0 bases and 2 bases respectively, with 6 bases between them. CDR3 length: 14 amino acids. CDR3 in amino acids: CASSLEGTYNEQFF. The DNA of the CDR3 is TGTGCCAGCAGCTTGGAGGGGACCTACAATGAGCAGTTCTTC. The variable domain in full, with the rest retrieved from reference TRBV5-6 and TRBJ2-1, is DAGVTQSPTHLIKTRGQQVTLRCSPKSGHDTVSWYQQALGQGPQFIFQYYEEEERQRGNFPDRFSGHQFPNYSSELNVNALLLGDSALYLCASSLEGTYNEQFFGPGTRLTVL.

This chain joins TRBV5-1 and TRBJ2-1; 7 bases match TRBD2. V was pared by 0 bases and J by 7 bases, with 13 bases of the junction left unmatched. This CDR3 contains 17 residues. Germline V gene lookup returns CDR1 SGHRS and CDR2 YFSETQ. CDR3 sequence: CASSLGWTAGLPNEQFF. In DNA, the CDR3 is TGCGCCAGCAGCTTGGGGTGGACGGCGGGACTACCAAATGAGCAGTTCTTC.

The chain joins TRBV6-1 to TRBJ1-2; 7 positions agree with TRBD1. There are 14 residues in the CDR3. Germline values: CDR1 MNHNS, CDR2 SASEGT. J lost 5 bases, V lost 4 bases, and 7 bases had no gene match. In DNA form, the CDR3 reads TGTGCCAGCAGTGGGGGACAGTCAGGGTATGGCTACACCTTC. It encodes CASSGGQSGYGYTF.

V usage is TRBV28 and J usage is TRBJ1-5; unclear D gene. V was cut by 3 bases and J by 4 bases, with 13 bases left in between. The CDR3 runs 15 residues. Germline V gene lookup returns CDR1 MDHEN and CDR2 SYDVKM. DNA of the CDR3: TGTGCCAGCAGTTTTGGCACTCGGGGAAATCAGCCCCAGCATTTT. Protein: CASSFGTRGNQPQHF.

The rearrangement joins TRBV5-4 to TRBJ2-5; 9 bases line up with TRBD2. The junction had 9 bases not matched to a gene; V was cut back by 4 bases and J by 2 bases. CDR3 length: 16 residues. Germline CDR1 reads SGHNT; CDR2 reads YYREEE (reference sequence). CDR3 DNA: TGTGCCAGCAGCCCCGAGCGGGAGGTGGGACAAGAGACCCAGTACTTC. This translates into CASSPEREVGQETQYF.

In DNA, the CDR3 is TGTGCCTGGGGGCGGGACGGATATTACAATGAGCAGTTCTTC. This translates into CAWGRDGYYNEQFF. J is TRBJ2-1 and V is TRBV30; D possibly corresponds to TRBD2 (6 bases). V lost 5 bases and J 4 bases, leaving 15 bases between the germline ends. Germline assignment: CDR1 GTSNPN and CDR2 SVGIG (reference sequence). The CDR3 covers 14 residues.

The chain carries TRBV5-5 and TRBJ2-2, with 9 positions matching TRBD1. Trimming at V came to 5 bases and at J to 5 bases, leaving 4 bases not matched to a gene. Germline values: CDR1 SGHKS, CDR2 YYEKEE (reference sequence). The CDR3 consists of 14 residues. This CDR3 is CASRQGQGTGELFF. The CDR3 DNA sequence: TGTGCCAGCAGGCAGGGACAGGGAACCGGGGAGCTGTTTTTT. Using reference TRBV5-5 and TRBJ2-2 for the parts outside the CDR3, the full variable domain is DAGVTQSPTHLIKTRGQQVTLRCSPISGHKSVSWYQQVLGQGPQFIFQYYEKEERGRGNFPDRFSARQFPNYSSELNVNALLLGDSALYLCASRQGQGTGELFFGEGSRLTVL.

The chain couples TRBV29-1 to TRBJ2-4, with TRBD2 matching 7 bases. Germline lookup yields CDR1 SQVTM and CDR2 ANQGSEA. V was clipped by 5 bases and J by 0 bases; unmatched bases: 7. The CDR3 runs 15 residues. CDR3 bases: TGCAGCGTTTTCCCGGGGGGTGAAGCCAAAAACATTCAGTACTTC. Translating it yields CSVFPGGEAKNIQYF.

This clone was recorded a few times. The chain links TRBV19 to TRBJ2-7; weak D call: TRBD2 (5 bases). Germline CDR1 is LNHDA and CDR2 is SQIVND (reference sequence). The CDR3 contains 11 residues. The ends were cut back, 6 bases at V and 4 bases at J, with 7 bases in the middle. CDR3 residues: CASSRGYEQYF. CDR3 nucleotide sequence: TGTGCCAGTAGCAGAGGGTACGAGCAGTACTTC.

As to this clone: The junction departs from germline at one end; a sequencing error may be responsible. The genes are TRBV2 and TRBJ2-5, with 13 bases matching TRBD2. This CDR3 is built from 17 residues. CDR1 SNHLY and CDR2 FYNNEI come from the germline V gene. CDR3 loop: CASSPPSGLAGQGTQYF. CDR3 DNA: TGTGCCAGCAGTCCACCGTCGGGACTAGCGGGACAAGGGACCCAGTACTTC.

This chain joins TRBV19 and TRBJ2-5; 8 bases match TRBD2. This CDR3 is 17 amino acids long. CDR1 and CDR2 from the germline V gene are LNHDA and SQIVND (reference sequence). Losses at the gene ends were 5 bases for V and 2 bases for J; bases not matched to a gene: 13. CDR3 protein: CASSSRPGLGWQETQYF. As DNA, the CDR3 is TGTGCCAGTAGTTCCAGACCGGGACTAGGGTGGCAAGAGACCCAGTACTTC.

This rearrangement joins TRBV21-1 to TRBJ1-2; the listed D gene, TRBD1, was not tested against the DNA. TRBV21-1 is designated a pseudogene. There are 15 residues in the CDR3. CDR3 sequence (DNA): TGTGCCAGCAGCGAAGGGGGGCTCACCAATTATGGCTACACCTTC. Its translation: CASSEGGLTNYGYTF.

The genes are TRBV5-1 and TRBJ2-1; 8 nucleotides match TRBD2. The trim removed 2 bases at V and 8 bases at J, leaving 9 bases unmatched. Germline V CDR1 and CDR2: SGHRS, YFSETQ. CDR3 length: 15 residues. CDR3 sequence: CASSLLGLAVDEQFF. In nucleotides, the CDR3 is TGCGCCAGCAGCTTACTCGGACTAGCCGTGGATGAGCAGTTCTTC.

The chain employs TRBV19 and TRBJ1-4; D might be TRBD1 (6 bases). Germline CDR1 LNHDA, CDR2 SQIVND (reference sequence). This CDR3 region has 13 residues. V lost 5 bases and J lost 14, with 18 bases in between. This CDR3 is CASSLKPTGSLFF. The DNA of the CDR3 is TGTGCCAGTAGTCTGAAACCGACAGGCAGTCTGTTTTTT.

A single count supports this clone. The V call is TRBV7-9, the J call TRBJ2-7; 9 nucleotides line up with TRBD2. CDR1 and CDR2 from the germline V gene are SEHNR and FQNEAQ (reference sequence). Trimming took 6 bases from V and 4 from J; bases not matched to a gene: 13. The CDR3 runs to 16 residues. The CDR3 coding sequence is TGTGCCAGCAGTCGCTATCCGGGACTAGCCAATTACGAGCAGTACTTC. It specifies CASSRYPGLANYEQYF.

The chain has TRBV4-1 and TRBJ2-1; TRBD1 might be the D (6 bases). The CDR3 contains 18 residues. CDR1 and CDR2 (germline): MGHRA, YSYEKL. Trimming took 2 bases from V and 0 from J, leaving 17 bases between them. The CDR3 spells CASSQTDPDRSSYNEQFF. Here the CDR3 DNA reads TGCGCCAGCAGCCAAACCGATCCCGACAGGAGCTCCTACAATGAGCAGTTCTTC.

This clone was detected only once. The V gene is TRBV6-5, the J gene TRBJ1-5; possible D gene TRBD1, 6 bases. The CDR3 is 15 amino acids. Trimming shortened V by 5 bases and J by 2 bases, and 13 bases separated the two germline ends. Germline CDR1 MNHEY, CDR2 SVGAGI. CDR3 protein: CASSAQGFGNQPQHF. In nucleotides, the CDR3 is TGTGCCAGCAGTGCGCAGGGGTTTGGCAATCAGCCCCAGCATTTT.

This rearrangement joins TRBV7-9 to TRBJ2-7; TRBD1 agrees at 10 bases. The V gene end was trimmed by 4 bases and the J gene end by 5 bases; junction bases not matched to a gene: 11. The CDR3 is made up of 16 amino acids. Per the germline V gene, CDR1 is SEHNR and CDR2 is FQNEAQ (reference sequence). The chain's CDR3 is CASSSRSGTGDHEQYF. CDR3 nucleotides: TGTGCCAGCAGCTCACGATCCGGGACAGGGGACCACGAGCAGTACTTC.

The chain combines TRBV2 with TRBJ2-5; D call uncertain. Trimming removed 5 bases from V and 4 bases from J, with 14 bases in between. This CDR3 contains 14 residues. Germline V gene sequence: CDR1 SNHLY, CDR2 FYNNEI. CDR3 sequence (DNA): TGTGCCAGCAGTCTCCCAGGCCTGGGAGAGACCCAGTACTTC. Residues: CASSLPGLGETQYF.

The gene calls are TRBV11-2 and TRBJ1-4; a weak D match, TRBD1 (5 bases). V lost 5 bases and J lost 3, with 16 bases in between. The germline CDR1 and CDR2 sequences are SGHAT and FQNNGV. The CDR3 consists of 16 residues. The DNA for the CDR3 is TGTGCCAGCAGCCCCCTTAAGGGGAAGCCTAATGAAAAACTGTTTTTT. This gives the protein CASSPLKGKPNEKLFF.

This clone was seen a single time. The genes are TRBV5-1 and TRBJ2-6; D possibly corresponds to TRBD1 (6 bases). Germline V gene lookup returns CDR1 SGHRS and CDR2 YFSETQ. There are 16 residues in the CDR3. V was trimmed by 9 bases and J by 1 base, leaving 17 bases between them. The CDR3 loop is CATTGTPLSGANVLTF. In DNA, the CDR3 is TGCGCCACCACCGGGACACCCCTATCTGGGGCCAACGTCCTGACTTTC.

This clone has just one count. The chain recombines TRBV5-5 with TRBJ2-7; D not resolved. Germline V gives CDR1 SGHKS, CDR2 YYEKEE (reference sequence). The V end was cut by 0 bases, the J end by 0 bases, with 7 bases between. This CDR3 contains 14 residues. CDR3 in DNA: TGTGCCAGCAGCTTGGAAACTGGCTCCTACGAGCAGTACTTC. Encoded protein: CASSLETGSYEQYF.

V gene TRBV28 combines with J gene TRBJ2-1; 14 bases line up with TRBD2. CDR3 length: 14 residues. Germline CDR1 reads MDHEN; CDR2 reads SYDVKM. V dropped 8 bases and J dropped 9; count of bases not matched to a gene: 6. The CDR3 bases are TGTGCCAGCCGACTAGCGGGAGGGTACGGTGAGCAGTTCTTC. Translation: CASRLAGGYGEQFF.

There are a few counts of this clone. V usage is TRBV11-2 and J usage is TRBJ2-1; D possibly corresponds to TRBD2 (6 bases). Germline V lookup: CDR1 SGHAT, CDR2 FQNNGV. The CDR3 extends over 18 amino acids. Deletions cut 3 bases from V and 0 bases from J, with 18 bases between. In DNA, the CDR3 is TGTGCCAGCAGCTTGGGGAGGAAAACTACGAGCTCCTACAATGAGCAGTTCTTC. Encoded protein: CASSLGRKTTSSYNEQFF.